These 4 T cell receptor beta chains came from one sample sequenced in a study of blood T cell repertoires in COVID-19. Produced via immunoSEQ multiplex PCR; TCRdb's table is partial and in-frame only. Found here are under 150,000 clones, approximately 85% of them singletons; the top ten hold roughly 3.5%. Sequenced material: peripheral blood. The receptors come from a man aged 35 to 55 with acute or convalescent COVID-19.

As concerns this clone: This same CDR3 is encoded by further DNA sequences in the sample. The gene calls are TRBV27 and TRBJ2-3, with TRBD2 as a possible D gene (7 bases). The CDR3 sequence is 15 residues long. V lost 10 bases, J lost 4 bases, and 21 bases lay in between. Germline loops: CDR1 MNHEY, CDR2 SMNVEV (reference sequence). The CDR3 reads CATPRNGGLSDTQYF. The CDR3 coding sequence is TGTGCCACTCCCAGGAACGGGGGGCTGTCAGATACGCAGTATTTT.

V gene TRBV3-1 (or the pseudogene TRBV3-2) combines with J gene TRBJ1-2; D ambiguous. V lost 1 base and J 7 bases, leaving 7 bases between the germline ends. CDR1 is LGHDT and CDR2 is YNNKEL in the germline V gene (reference sequence). This CDR3 spans 12 amino acids. The CDR3 region has the DNA TGTGCCAGCAGCCAAGGGGCTTCTGGCTACACCTTC. Its protein is CASSQGASGYTF.

The chain employs TRBV19 and TRBJ2-1; 7 bases are a match to TRBD2. The CDR3 has 14 residues. CDR1 LNHDA and CDR2 SQIVND come from the germline V gene (reference sequence). V shed 4 bases and J 7 bases; nucleotides not matched to a gene: 7. The CDR3 DNA reads as TGTGCCAGTAGTACTGGACTAGACCTTAATGAGCAGTTCTTC. Residues: CASSTGLDLNEQFF.

The V gene is TRBV12-3 or TRBV12-4, the J gene TRBJ2-1; possible D gene TRBD2, 6 bases. V lost 6 bases, J lost 7 bases, and 13 bases lay in between. The CDR3 is 13 residues long. CDR3 nucleotide sequence: TGTGCCAGCAGCGGGACTCTTTGGAATGAGCAGTTCTTC. Its protein is CASSGTLWNEQFF.